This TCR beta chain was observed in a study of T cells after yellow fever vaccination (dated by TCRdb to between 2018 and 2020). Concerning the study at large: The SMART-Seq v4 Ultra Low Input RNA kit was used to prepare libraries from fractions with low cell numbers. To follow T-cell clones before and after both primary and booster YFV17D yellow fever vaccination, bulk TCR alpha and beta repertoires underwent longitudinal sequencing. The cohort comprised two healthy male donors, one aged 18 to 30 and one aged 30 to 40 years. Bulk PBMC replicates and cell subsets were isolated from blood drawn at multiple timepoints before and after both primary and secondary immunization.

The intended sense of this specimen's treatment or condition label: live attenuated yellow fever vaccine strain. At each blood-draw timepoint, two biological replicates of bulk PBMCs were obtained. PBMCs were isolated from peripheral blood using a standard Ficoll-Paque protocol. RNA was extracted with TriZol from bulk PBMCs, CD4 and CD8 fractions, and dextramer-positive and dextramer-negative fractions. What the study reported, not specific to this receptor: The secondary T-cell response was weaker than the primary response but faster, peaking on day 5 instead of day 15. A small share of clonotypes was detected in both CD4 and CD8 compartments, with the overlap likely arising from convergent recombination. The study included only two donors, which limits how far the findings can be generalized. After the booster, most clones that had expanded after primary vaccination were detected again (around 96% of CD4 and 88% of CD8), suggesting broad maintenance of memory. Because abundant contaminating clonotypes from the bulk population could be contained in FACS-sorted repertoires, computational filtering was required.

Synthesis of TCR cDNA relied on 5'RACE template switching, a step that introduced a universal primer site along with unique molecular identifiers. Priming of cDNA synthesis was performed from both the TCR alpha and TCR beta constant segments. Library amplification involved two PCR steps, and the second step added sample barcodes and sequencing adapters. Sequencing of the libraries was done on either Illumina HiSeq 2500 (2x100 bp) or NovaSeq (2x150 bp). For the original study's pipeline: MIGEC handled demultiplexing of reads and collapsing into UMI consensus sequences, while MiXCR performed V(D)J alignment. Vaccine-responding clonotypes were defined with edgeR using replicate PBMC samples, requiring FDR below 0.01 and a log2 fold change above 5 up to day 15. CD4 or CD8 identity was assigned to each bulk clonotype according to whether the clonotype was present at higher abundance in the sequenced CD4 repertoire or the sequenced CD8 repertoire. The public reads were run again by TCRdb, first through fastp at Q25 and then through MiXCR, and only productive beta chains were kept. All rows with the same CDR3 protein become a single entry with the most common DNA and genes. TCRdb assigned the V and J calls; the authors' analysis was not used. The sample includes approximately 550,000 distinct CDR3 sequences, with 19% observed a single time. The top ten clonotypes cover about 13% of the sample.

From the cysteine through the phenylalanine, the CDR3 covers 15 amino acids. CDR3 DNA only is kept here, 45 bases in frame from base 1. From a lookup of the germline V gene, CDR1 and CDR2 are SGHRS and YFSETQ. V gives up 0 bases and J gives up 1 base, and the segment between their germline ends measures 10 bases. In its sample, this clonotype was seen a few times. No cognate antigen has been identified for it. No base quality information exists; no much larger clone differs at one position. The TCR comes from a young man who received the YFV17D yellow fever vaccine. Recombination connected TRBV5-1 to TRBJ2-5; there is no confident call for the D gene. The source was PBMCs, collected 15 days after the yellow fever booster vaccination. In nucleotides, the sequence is TGCGCCAGCAGCTTGGGGGTACAAAGCCAAGAGACCCAGTACTTC. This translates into CASSLGVQSQETQYF. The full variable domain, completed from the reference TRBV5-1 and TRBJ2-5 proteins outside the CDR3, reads KAGVTQTPRYLIKTRGQQVTLSCSPISGHRSVSWYQQTPGQGLQFLFEYFSETQRNKGNFPGRFSGRQFSNSRSEMNVSTLELGDSALYLCASSLGVQSQETQYFGPGTRLLVL.